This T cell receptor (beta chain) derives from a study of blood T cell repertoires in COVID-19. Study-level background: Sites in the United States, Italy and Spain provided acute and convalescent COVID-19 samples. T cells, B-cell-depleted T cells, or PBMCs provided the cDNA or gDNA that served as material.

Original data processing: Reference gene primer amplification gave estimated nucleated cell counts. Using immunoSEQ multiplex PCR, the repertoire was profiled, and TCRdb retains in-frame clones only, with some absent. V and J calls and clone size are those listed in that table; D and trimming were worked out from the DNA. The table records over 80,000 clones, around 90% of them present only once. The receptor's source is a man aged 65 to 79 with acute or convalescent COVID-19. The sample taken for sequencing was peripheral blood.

The CDR3 loop is CASSYSASGGKQFF. For the CDR3, the DNA is TGTGCCAGCAGTTACTCGGCTAGCGGGGGAAAGCAGTTCTTC. The chain recombines TRBV6-2 or TRBV6-3 with TRBJ2-1; TRBD2 matches at 10 bases. Germline lookup yields CDR1 MNHEY and CDR2 SVGEGT. The length of the CDR3 is 14 residues. The junction had 4 bases not matched to a gene; V was cut back by 0 bases and J by 11 bases.